A selection of T cell receptor beta chains follows, all from one sample in a study of cytomegalovirus exposure and HLA in healthy donors. Sequencing was performed with immunoSEQ multiplex PCR; in TCRdb, only in-frame clones are kept and a portion is missing. The sample shows about 56,000 clones, roughly 93% of them seen only once. The sample taken for sequencing was PBMCs. The receptors derive from a woman aged 18 to 35 in good health and CMV-seropositive. The CDR3 runs from the conserved cysteine through the conserved F or W. D genes are given only for firm matches. Part of the rows lack a size; the others show once, few, many or a class for expanded clones.

j_call d_call clone_size v_call cdr3_nt cdr3_aa
TRBJ1-5 - - TRBV4-1 TGCGCCAGCAGCCAAGTTGACGGAGGCAATCAGCCCCAGCATTTT CASSQVDGGNQPQHF
TRBJ2-7 TRBD1 - TRBV27 TGTGCCAGCAGTTTTGGGACAGGGCTTAACGAGCAGTACTTC CASSFGTGLNEQYF
TRBJ1-5 - - TRBV4-3 TGCGCCAGCAGCCAAGAATGGGTGGGGAGTAGCAATCAGCCCCAGCATTTT CASSQEWVGSSNQPQHF
TRBJ1-5 TRBD1 few TRBV6-6 TGTGCCAGCAGCCCCCCCGACAGGGTTACCAATCAGCCCCAGCATTTT CASSPPDRVTNQPQHF
TRBJ1-3 TRBD1 - TRBV6-5 TGTGCCAGCAGTTCGGGACAGGGGAAAGGAAACACCATATATTTT CASSSGQGKGNTIYF
TRBJ1-4 - once TRBV7-6 TGTGCCAGCAGCACACAAGTAAGGGGCAAGAGTGAAAAACTGTTTTTT CASSTQVRGKSEKLFF
TRBJ2-2 - - TRBV5-5 TGTGCCAGCAGCTTGGCCTCGGCAGGACATCTAAACACCGGGGAGCTGTTTTTT CASSLASAGHLNTGELFF
TRBJ2-7 TRBD1 - TRBV6-1 TGTGCCAGCACTAAGGACAGGGACTACGAGCAGTACTTC CASTKDRDYEQYF
TRBJ1-4 - - TRBV7-9 TGTGCCAGCAGCTTAATAGTTTGGGAAAAACTGTTTTTT CASSLIVWEKLFF
TRBJ2-5 - - TRBV27 TGTGCCAGCAGTTCCCCGGGACTTGGTTGGGAGACCCAGTACTTC CASSSPGLGWETQYF
TRBJ2-7 TRBD1 - TRBV25-1 TGTGCCAGCGTGTCGACAGGGGGCTCCTACGAGCAGTACTTC CASVSTGGSYEQYF
TRBJ1-1 - - TRBV19 TGTGCCAGTAGCATTTCTAAGAACACTGAAGCTTTCTTT CASSISKNTEAFF
TRBJ1-2 - - TRBV28 TGTGCCAGCAGTTTAGGTACAGGGACGCGTGGCTACACCTTC CASSLGTGTRGYTF
TRBJ2-6 - - TRBV21-1 TGTGCCAGCAGCAAGGTTGGGAGGACCTCTGGGGCCAACGTCCTGACTTTC CASSKVGRTSGANVLTF
TRBJ2-3 - - TRBV4-3 TGCGCCAGCAGCCAAGATTACAGCCGGCCAGATACGCAGTATTTT CASSQDYSRPDTQYF
TRBJ2-7 - - TRBV2 TGTGCCAGCAGTGACTTCGAGCGACTCTACGAGCAGTACTTC CASSDFERLYEQYF
TRBJ2-2 TRBD1 once TRBV9 TGTGCCAGCAGCGCCGATGGGAGCGGACAGGGGGCGGCCGGGGAGCTGTTTTTT CASSADGSGQGAAGELFF
TRBJ2-7 - - TRBV7-9 TGTGCCAGCAGCTTTAACCGGCAGGGTCGGAACGAGCAGTACTTC CASSFNRQGRNEQYF
TRBJ2-7 - - TRBV2 TGTGCCAGCACTCCAAATCCCGCAGGGGAGCAGTACTTC CASTPNPAGEQYF
TRBJ1-1 - - TRBV18 TGTGCCAGCTCACCACAATTGGGCTCCGGGGTGAACACTGAAGCTTTCTTT CASSPQLGSGVNTEAFF
TRBJ2-2 - - TRBV11-1 TGTGCCAGCAGCTTACCGGGAACCGGGGAGCTGTTTTTT CASSLPGTGELFF
TRBJ1-2 TRBD1 - TRBV19 TGTGCCAGTAGTATGCGACAGGGCTATGGCTACACCTTC CASSMRQGYGYTF
TRBJ2-5 TRBD2 - TRBV27 TGTGCCAGCAGTCTGTTTGGTGGCGGGGGGTTGGGTGAGACCCAGTACTTC CASSLFGGGGLGETQYF
TRBJ2-1 TRBD2 once TRBV5-6 TGTGCCAGCAGCTTGGCCCGGGGGGGGCGGGATGAGCAGTTCTTC CASSLARGGRDEQFF
TRBJ2-7 TRBD1 - TRBV4-1 TGCGCCAGCAGCCAACCCGGGACAGGGCGGGGGGAGCAGTACTTC CASSQPGTGRGEQYF
TRBJ2-2 - - TRBV10-1 TGCGCCAGCAGTGATTCGGGGAACACCGGGGAGCTGTTTTTT CASSDSGNTGELFF
TRBJ2-2 TRBD2 - TRBV7-2 TGTGCCAGCAGCCCAGCAGGGGTAGCGGGGGTTACCGGGGAGCTGTTTTTT CASSPAGVAGVTGELFF
TRBJ1-4 TRBD1 once TRBV18 TGTGCCAGCTCAACGACAGGGGAAAAACTGTTTTTT CASSTTGEKLFF
TRBJ1-5 - - TRBV12-2 TGTGCAAGTCGCTTCGACCAGGGTGGTCAGCCCCAGCATTTT CASRFDQGGQPQHF
TRBJ1-3 TRBD1 - TRBV15 TGTGCCACCAGCGCGACAGGGCCTCGCTCTGGAAACACCATATATTTT CATSATGPRSGNTIYF
TRBJ2-3 TRBD2 - TRBV9 TGTGCCAGCAGCGTAGAACGGGGGGGGAGCACAGATACGCAGTATTTT CASSVERGGSTDTQYF
TRBJ2-1 TRBD1 - TRBV11-2 TGTGCCAGCAGCTTGGGGACAGGGAGGGTCAATGAGCAGTTCTTC CASSLGTGRVNEQFF
TRBJ1-2 TRBD1 - TRBV19 TGTGCCAGTAAGAGGGAAGGGACAGGCCTAGGGTATGGCTACACCTTC CASKREGTGLGYGYTF
TRBJ2-7 TRBD2 - TRBV19 TGTGCCAGTAGCTCGGGAGGGGCGGATACCTACGAGCAGTACTTC CASSSGGADTYEQYF
TRBJ2-2 - - TRBV7-2 TGTGCCAGCAGAATAGCGGCGAACACCGGGGAGCTGTTTTTT CASRIAANTGELFF
TRBJ1-6 - - TRBV10-2 TGCGCCAGCAGGGACCTAGTACGGACAGACGCTAATTCACCCCTCCACTTT CASRDLVRTDANSPLHF
TRBJ2-7 TRBD1 - TRBV4-1 TGCGCCAGCAGCCAGGGGCCTCAGACCGGGACAGCCCGCTACGAGCAGTACTTC CASSQGPQTGTARYEQYF
TRBJ1-1 TRBD1 - TRBV4-1 TGCGCCAGCAGCCAACAAAGCGGGGGGACAGGGAACACTGAAGCTTTCTTT CASSQQSGGTGNTEAFF
TRBJ1-5 TRBD1 - TRBV9 TGTGCCAGCAGCAGAAAGGGGGCTACGGGACAGCCCCAGCATTTT CASSRKGATGQPQHF
TRBJ2-6 - - TRBV9 TGTGCCAGCAGCGTATCAGGGTCTGGGGCCAACGTCCTGACTTTC CASSVSGSGANVLTF